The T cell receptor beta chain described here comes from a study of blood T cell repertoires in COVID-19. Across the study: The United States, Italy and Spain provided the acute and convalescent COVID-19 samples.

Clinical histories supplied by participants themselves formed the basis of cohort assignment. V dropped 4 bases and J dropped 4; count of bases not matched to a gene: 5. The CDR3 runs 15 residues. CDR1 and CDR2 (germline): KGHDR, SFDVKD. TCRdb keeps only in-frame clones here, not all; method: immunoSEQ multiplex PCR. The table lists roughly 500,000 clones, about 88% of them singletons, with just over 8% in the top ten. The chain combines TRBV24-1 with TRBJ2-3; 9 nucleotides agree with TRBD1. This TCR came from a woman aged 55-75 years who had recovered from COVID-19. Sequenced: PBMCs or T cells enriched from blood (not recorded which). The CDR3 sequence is CATSDRQGEADTQYF. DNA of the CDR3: TGTGCCACCAGTGACCGACAGGGGGAAGCAGATACGCAGTATTTT.